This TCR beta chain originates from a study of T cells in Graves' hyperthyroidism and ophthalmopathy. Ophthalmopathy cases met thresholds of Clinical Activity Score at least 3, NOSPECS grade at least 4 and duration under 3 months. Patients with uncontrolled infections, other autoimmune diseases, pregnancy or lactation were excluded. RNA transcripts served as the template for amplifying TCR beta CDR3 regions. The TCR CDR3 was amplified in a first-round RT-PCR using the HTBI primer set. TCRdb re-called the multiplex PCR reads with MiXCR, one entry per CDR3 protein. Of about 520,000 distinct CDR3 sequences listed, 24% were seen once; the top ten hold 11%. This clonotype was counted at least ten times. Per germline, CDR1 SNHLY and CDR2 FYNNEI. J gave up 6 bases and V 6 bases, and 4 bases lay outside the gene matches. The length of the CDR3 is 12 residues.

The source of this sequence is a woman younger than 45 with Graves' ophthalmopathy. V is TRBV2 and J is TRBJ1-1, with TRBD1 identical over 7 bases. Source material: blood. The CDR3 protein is CASRPQGPEAFF. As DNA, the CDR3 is TGTGCCAGCAGGCCACAGGGGCCTGAAGCTTTCTTT.